This T cell receptor (beta chain) was observed in a study of T cell repertoires in cytomegalovirus infection. Overall study: Researchers turned to recently identified HLA-C-restricted CMV epitopes as well as well-studied HLA-B-restricted ones. An indication of both CMV infection and matching HLA type came from public TCR beta signatures. Study-wide results and limits: The study found HLA-C-restricted CMV-specific TCR beta clonotypes dominating the ex vivo response. Cumulative public TCR beta family frequency identified carriers of CMV plus the relevant HLA.

The germline gives CDR1 SQVTM, CDR2 ANQGSEA. The CDR3 has 13 amino acids. Trimming removed 7 bases at V and 1 base at J, with 10 bases between. A remark on this clonotype: Its matching antigen is unknown.

MiXCR was run by TCRdb on the reads, yielding one entry per CDR3 protein. The table shows over 250,000 distinct CDR3 sequences, with less than 25% occurring only once. This chain connects TRBV29-1 to TRBJ2-2, with D maybe TRBD1 (5 bases). This TCR came from a human donor in good health (CMV status not recorded). Some clones in this sample may be carry-over from other donors' samples. The sample consisted of cultured PBMCs, taken from culture after CMV antigen stimulation. The CDR3 nucleotides are TGCAGCGCAACCGGACAGAACACCGGGGAGCTGTTTTTT. This translates into CSATGQNTGELFF.